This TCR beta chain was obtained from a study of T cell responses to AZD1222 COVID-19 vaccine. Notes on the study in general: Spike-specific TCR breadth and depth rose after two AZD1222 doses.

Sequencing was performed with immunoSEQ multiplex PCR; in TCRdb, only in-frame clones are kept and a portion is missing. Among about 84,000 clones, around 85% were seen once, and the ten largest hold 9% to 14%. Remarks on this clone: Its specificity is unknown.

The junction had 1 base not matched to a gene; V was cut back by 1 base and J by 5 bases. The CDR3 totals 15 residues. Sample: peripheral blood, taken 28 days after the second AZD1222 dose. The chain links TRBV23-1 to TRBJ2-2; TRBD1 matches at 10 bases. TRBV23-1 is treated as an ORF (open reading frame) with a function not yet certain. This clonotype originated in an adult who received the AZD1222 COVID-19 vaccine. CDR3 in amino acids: CASSQWGQGTGELFF. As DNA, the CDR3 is TGCGCCAGCAGTCAATGGGGACAGGGGACCGGGGAGCTGTTTTTT.